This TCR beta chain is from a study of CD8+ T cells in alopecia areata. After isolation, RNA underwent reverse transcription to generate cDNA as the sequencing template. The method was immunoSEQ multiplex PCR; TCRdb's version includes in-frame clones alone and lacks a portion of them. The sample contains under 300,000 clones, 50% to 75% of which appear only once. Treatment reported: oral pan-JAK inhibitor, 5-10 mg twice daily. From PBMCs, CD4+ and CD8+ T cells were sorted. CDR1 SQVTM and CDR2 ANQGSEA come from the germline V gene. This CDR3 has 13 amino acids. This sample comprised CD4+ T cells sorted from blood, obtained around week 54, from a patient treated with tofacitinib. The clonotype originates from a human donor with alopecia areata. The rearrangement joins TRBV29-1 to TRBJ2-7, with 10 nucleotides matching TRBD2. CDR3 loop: CSGLAGGLGEQYF. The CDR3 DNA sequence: TGCAGTGGCTTAGCGGGGGGTTTGGGTGAGCAGTACTTC.